This entry concerns a single T cell receptor (beta chain). The data stem from a study of blood T cell repertoires in COVID-19. Profiled with immunoSEQ multiplex PCR; TCRdb holds only in-frame clones, not every one. There are around 62,000 clones in the sample; over 75% occur only once, and 3.5% to 5% lies in the top ten. The CDR3 consists of 12 residues. Germline CDR1 reads SEHNR; CDR2 reads FQNEAQ (reference sequence). The V and J ends lost 1 base and 5 bases respectively, with 3 bases between them. Sequencing used peripheral blood. The TCR was taken from a human donor in a cohort sampled during active COVID-19. The genes are TRBV7-9 and TRBJ1-5, with D hard to call. The CDR3 spells CASSLVDQPQHF. The CDR3 DNA follows: TGTGCCAGCAGCTTAGTAGATCAGCCCCAGCATTTT.